This entry lists 28 T cell receptor beta chains sequenced from one sample in a study of identical twins. Each CDR3 protein gets one entry after TCRdb re-called the 5' RACE reads with MiXCR. The sample records roughly 720,000 distinct CDR3 sequences, approximately 18% being singletons. This sample also belongs to another study, concerning T cells expressing NK-cell markers.

Sequencing was done on a sample of PBMCs. The receptors were sampled from a woman younger than 30 in good health.

The chain joins TRBV12-3 or TRBV12-4 to TRBJ2-5; 12 bases map to TRBD2. V dropped 6 bases and J dropped 5; count of bases not matched to a gene: 4. CDR3 length: 14 residues. This CDR3 reads CASRLAGGTETQYF. The CDR3 DNA reads as TGTGCCAGCAGGCTAGCGGGGGGGACGGAGACCCAGTACTTC.

In its sample, this clonotype was seen once. J is TRBJ2-5 and V is TRBV20-1, with D possibly TRBD2 on 5 matching bases. The V end was cut by 6 bases, the J end by 4 bases, with 15 bases between. This CDR3 contains 13 residues. CDR1 is DFQATT and CDR2 is SNEGSKA in the germline V gene (reference sequence). CDR3 bases: TGCAGTGCAACCGACTCCCTAGCAGAGACCCAGTACTTC. Translation: CSATDSLAETQYF.

Notes on this clonotype: A junction boundary mismatches the germline segment, possibly from a read error. The rearrangement joins TRBV6-5 to TRBJ1-4, with TRBD1 as a possible D gene (5 bases). The CDR3 is 14 amino acids. The germline V gene encodes CDR1 MNHEY and CDR2 SVGAGI. The CDR3 spells CASSLIPGDEELFF. The CDR3 region has the DNA TGTGCCAGCAGTTTGATACCGGGGGATGAAGAACTGTTTTTT.

The CDR3 DNA reads TGTGCCACCGGACCCAGCTCCTACAATGAGCAGTTCTTC. Residues: CATGPSSYNEQFF. The V and J genes are TRBV19 and TRBJ2-1; D not resolved. CDR3 length: 13 amino acids. Germline CDR1 is LNHDA and CDR2 is SQIVND (reference sequence). V lost 10 bases and J lost 0, with 10 bases in between.

This chain uses TRBV20-1 with TRBJ2-7; D might be TRBD1 (7 bases). Germline CDR1 is DFQATT and CDR2 is SNEGSKA (reference sequence). The CDR3 length is 12 residues. Trimming took off 5 bases at V and 4 bases at J, with 12 bases between the two ends. Written as DNA, the CDR3 is TGCAGTGCTGGAGCAGGGGGGTACGAGCAGTACTTC. Translation: CSAGAGGYEQYF.

This clonotype was recorded a few times. This chain connects TRBV9 to TRBJ2-7; possibly TRBD2 for D (7 bases). This CDR3 comprises 15 residues. Per germline, CDR1 SGDLS and CDR2 YYNGEE. Trimming shortened V by 3 bases and J by 4 bases, and 17 bases separated the two germline ends. DNA of the CDR3: TGTGCCAGCAGCGAATCGGGGGGCCGTGTTTACGAGCAGTACTTC. Translation: CASSESGGRVYEQYF.

Ten or more counts support this clonotype. The gene calls are TRBV12-3 or TRBV12-4 and TRBJ1-5; D is undetermined. Deletions cut 2 bases from V and 2 bases from J, with 4 bases between. There are 13 residues in the CDR3. CDR3 residues: CASSLQGNQPQHF. The DNA of the CDR3 is TGTGCCAGCAGTTTACAGGGCAATCAGCCCCAGCATTTT.

This clonotype was detected many times. V gene TRBV7-8 combines with J gene TRBJ2-5; TRBD2 agrees at 10 bases. Germline values: CDR1 SGHVS, CDR2 FQNEAQ. The CDR3 extends over 17 amino acids. Trimming removed 1 base from V and 0 bases from J; junction bases left unmatched: 5. The CDR3 bases are TGTGCCAGCAGCTTAGTCCCGACTAGCGGGTACCAAGAGACCCAGTACTTC. Amino acids: CASSLVPTSGYQETQYF.

Many counts were recorded for this clonotype. The chain joins TRBV25-1 to TRBJ2-2; 12 bases agree with TRBD2. The germline gives CDR1 MGHDK, CDR2 SYGVNS. The CDR3 has 15 residues. V lost 6 bases and J lost 7; bases outside the gene matches: 6. The DNA of the CDR3 is TGTGCCAGCAGCCGACTAGCGGGAGCGAACGGGGAGCTGTTTTTT. This codes for CASSRLAGANGELFF.

This sequence joins TRBV5-5 and TRBJ2-2; 9 nucleotides agree with TRBD1. The CDR3 totals 15 residues. J was trimmed by 4 bases and V by 4 bases; bases with no gene match: 5. Germline CDR1 reads SGHKS; CDR2 reads YYEKEE (reference sequence). This chain's CDR3 is CASSGGQGLTGELFF. CDR3 nucleotides: TGTGCCAGCAGCGGCGGACAGGGGCTCACCGGGGAGCTGTTTTTT.

V and J are TRBV3-1 and TRBJ1-3; TRBD1 agrees at 9 bases. Germline V lookup: CDR1 LGHDT, CDR2 YNNKEL (reference sequence). V lost 4 bases and J lost 8; bases outside the gene matches: 12. This CDR3 has 16 residues. The chain's CDR3 is CASSLISGDREDTIYF. Written as DNA, the CDR3 is TGTGCCAGCAGCCTAATATCGGGGGACAGGGAAGACACCATATATTTT.

This clonotype was counted many times. This chain connects TRBV6-5 to TRBJ1-1; D is possibly TRBD1 (5 bases). This CDR3 is built from 14 residues. The V end was cut by 0 bases, the J end by 5 bases, with 10 bases between. CDR1 MNHEY and CDR2 SVGAGI come from the germline V gene. CDR3 sequence reads: CASSYSDRGTEAFF. In DNA form, the CDR3 reads TGTGCCAGCAGTTACTCGGACCGGGGGACTGAAGCTTTCTTT.

The gene calls are TRBV29-1 and TRBJ2-5, with TRBD1 matching over 9 bases. This CDR3 is built from 15 residues. With 6 bases clipped from V and 2 bases from J, the junction kept 10 bases outside the gene matches. Germline CDR1 reads SQVTM; CDR2 reads ANQGSEA. The DNA of the CDR3 is TGCAGCGTCGGTCGGACAGGGGACGATCAAGAGACCCAGTACTTC. Its translation: CSVGRTGDDQETQYF.

This chain uses TRBV7-8 with TRBJ2-4; D is ambiguous. Between the trimmed V and J ends, which lost 3 bases and 0 bases, there was a span of 12 bases. The CDR3 covers 16 residues. Germline V lookup: CDR1 SGHVS, CDR2 FQNEAQ. The CDR3 reads CASSFSGQRAKNIQYF. CDR3 in DNA: TGTGCCAGCAGCTTTTCGGGCCAGAGAGCCAAAAACATTCAGTACTTC.

CDR3 coding DNA: TGTGCCACCAGTGAGAGGGGTAACCAAAATGAGCAGTTCTTC. It translates to CATSERGNQNEQFF. This chain connects TRBV24-1 to TRBJ2-1, with D possibly called TRBD1 or TRBD2 (5 bases each). Deletions cut 4 bases from V and 7 bases from J, with 13 bases between. This CDR3 contains 14 residues. Per the germline V gene, CDR1 is KGHDR and CDR2 is SFDVKD.

The chain is built from TRBV6-1 and TRBJ1-2; D possibly corresponds to TRBD1 (6 bases). The germline V and J ends were trimmed by 7 bases and 2 bases, with 14 bases remaining between them. The length of the CDR3 is 14 residues. Germline CDR1 is MNHNS and CDR2 is SASEGT. The CDR3 DNA sequence: TGTGCCAGCACCCGAGTTCAGGGGAACTATGGCTACACCTTC. Translating it yields CASTRVQGNYGYTF.

Only a few counts were recorded for this clonotype. V gene TRBV12-3 or TRBV12-4 combines with J gene TRBJ1-1; D uncertain. V gave up 5 bases and J gave up 11 bases, with 12 bases separating them. This CDR3 is 11 amino acids long. DNA for the CDR3: TGTGCCAGCAGTCAAGGCAACCGGGCTTTCTTT. Protein sequence: CASSQGNRAFF.

The chain recombines TRBV5-1 with TRBJ2-5; TRBD1 might be the D (6 bases). CDR1 is SGHRS, CDR2 YFSETQ, per germline. The V end lost 4 bases, the J end lost 2 bases, and 12 bases lay between the germline ends. This CDR3 region has 14 residues. CDR3 coding DNA: TGCGCCAGCAGCGTTCGGACAGTACAAGAGACCCAGTACTTC. Translation: CASSVRTVQETQYF.

This clonotype was seen a few times. The chain recombines TRBV12-3 or TRBV12-4 with TRBJ2-6; 10 bases are shared with TRBD1. The CDR3 covers 17 residues. V gave up 5 bases and J gave up 1 base; unmatched junction bases: 5. The CDR3 DNA reads as TGTGCCAGCAGTCCCGGGACAGGGGTGTCTGGGGCCAACGTCCTGACTTTC. Translating gives CASSPGTGVSGANVLTF.

The chain links TRBV6-1 to TRBJ2-7; no clear D. Germline lookup yields CDR1 MNHNS and CDR2 SASEGT. The CDR3 has 15 amino acids. V was clipped by 3 bases and J by 5 bases, with 17 bases between them. The CDR3 sequence is CASSDRARPSNEQYF. The CDR3 region has the DNA TGTGCCAGCAGTGATCGCGCTCGCCCCTCAAACGAGCAGTACTTC.

To note about this clonotype: With a much larger clone just one base away, this may be a read error. The chain recombines TRBV7-9 with TRBJ2-7; D is unresolved. CDR3 length: 12 residues. Germline CDR1 reads SEHNR; CDR2 reads FQNEAQ (reference sequence). CDR3 DNA sequence: TGTGCCGGCAGCTTCTCCCCCTACGAGCAGTACTTC. Translating gives CAGSFSPYEQYF.

In this sample, this clonotype turned up many times. The chain carries TRBV5-1 and TRBJ2-1; 8 positions match TRBD2. V gave up 0 bases and J gave up 7 bases; unmatched junction bases: 6. The CDR3 is 15 residues long. Germline V gene data show CDR1 as SGHRS and CDR2 as YFSETQ. The CDR3 sequence: CASSLAAGEINEQFF. As DNA, the CDR3 is TGCGCCAGCAGCTTGGCAGCGGGGGAGATAAATGAGCAGTTCTTC. Using reference TRBV5-1 and TRBJ2-1 for the parts outside the CDR3, the full variable domain is KAGVTQTPRYLIKTRGQQVTLSCSPISGHRSVSWYQQTPGQGLQFLFEYFSETQRNKGNFPGRFSGRQFSNSRSEMNVSTLELGDSALYLCASSLAAGEINEQFFGPGTRLTVL.

V usage is TRBV4-3 and J usage is TRBJ2-7, with D possibly TRBD2 on 6 matching bases. Germline V gives CDR1 LGHNA, CDR2 YSLEER. Deletions cut 0 bases from V and 5 bases from J, with 8 bases between. The CDR3 loop spans 13 amino acids. The CDR3 reads CASSQDSGHEQYF. The CDR3 coding sequence is TGCGCCAGCAGCCAAGATAGCGGCCACGAGCAGTACTTC.

This clonotype was seen at least ten times. This may be a read error, as it is one base from a much larger clone. J is TRBJ1-4 and V is TRBV5-6; unclear D gene. V dropped 3 bases and J dropped 0 bases, with 6 bases sitting between them. CDR3 length: 14 residues. Germline-derived CDR1 and CDR2 are SGHDT and YYEEEE. CDR3 residues: CASSSIATNEKLFF. The CDR3 coding sequence is TGTGCCAGCAGCTCGATTGCAACTAATGAAAAACTGTTTTTT. The whole variable domain, filled in from reference TRBV5-6 and TRBJ1-4, reads DAGVTQSPTHLIKTRGQQVTLRCSPKSGHDTVSWYQQALGQGPQFIFQYYEEEERQRGNFPDRFSGHQFPNYSSELNVNALLLGDSALYLCASSSIATNEKLFFGSGTQLSVL.

This clonotype was seen more than once but under ten times. The chain links TRBV5-1 to TRBJ2-5; D remains unclear. The CDR3 is made up of 15 amino acids. V was pared by 4 bases and J by 3 bases, with 16 bases between. Germline-derived CDR1 and CDR2 are SGHRS and YFSETQ. As DNA, the CDR3 is TGCGCCAGCAGCGTACCCCTGACGGGTGAAGAGACCCAGTACTTC. This codes for CASSVPLTGEETQYF.

This clonotype was seen a handful of times. The V and J genes are TRBV29-1 and TRBJ2-1, with TRBD2 identical over 13 bases. Trimming at V came to 7 bases and at J to 6 bases, leaving 6 bases not matched to a gene. This CDR3 region has 14 residues. The germline V gene has CDR1 SQVTM and CDR2 ANQGSEA. The CDR3 DNA sequence: TGCAGCGCAGGACTAGCGGGAGTTATCAATGAGCAGTTCTTC. As protein: CSAGLAGVINEQFF.

The chain joins TRBV5-1 to TRBJ2-1; TRBD2 aligns across 7 bases. Germline loops: CDR1 SGHRS, CDR2 YFSETQ. This CDR3 has 13 residues. V shed 4 bases, J shed 9 bases, and the junction held 7 bases outside the gene matches. Here the CDR3 reads CASSGGGYGEQFF. Here the CDR3 DNA reads TGCGCCAGCAGCGGGGGAGGGTACGGTGAGCAGTTCTTC.

This clonotype came up a few times. The chain uses TRBV21-1 and TRBJ2-3. TRBV21-1 is described as a pseudogene. This CDR3 contains 9 residues. CDR3 protein: CASSSTGGF. DNA of the CDR3: TGTGCCAGCAGCAGTACTGGTGGGTTT.